Detailed here is one TCR beta chain. Antigen unknown. This entry belongs to a study of T-cell reconstitution after alpha-beta-depleted transplantation in children. Study findings and constraints: Diversity and T-cell counts at one year after transplant derived mostly from new T cells. After transplant, at about two months, alpha-beta T cells were reportedly derived from several hundred expanded graft clones. Some patients showed high day-60 TCRbeta diversity, which derived from surviving recipient T cells and thymic progenitors.

Unique molecular identifiers were used in preparing the TCRbeta library. Each CDR3 protein gets one entry after TCRdb re-called the PCR reads with MiXCR. The sample records some 150,000 distinct CDR3 sequences, 8.8% being singletons. CDR3 length: 16 residues. V dropped 3 bases and J dropped 8; count of bases not matched to a gene: 9. The sample in question was PBMCs, mostly from graft donor cells, obtained 180 days after TCRalphabeta/CD19-depleted stem cell transplant. The receptor was isolated from a female patient aged 2-9 years who had a stem cell transplant for congenital amegakaryocytic thrombocytopenia, so the T cells may come from the graft donor. The rearrangement links TRBV12-3 or TRBV12-4 to TRBJ2-4; 11 bases line up with TRBD2. The CDR3 spells CASSLNLAGGLDIQYF. The CDR3 bases are TGTGCCAGCAGTTTGAACCTAGCGGGGGGCTTAGACATTCAGTACTTC.